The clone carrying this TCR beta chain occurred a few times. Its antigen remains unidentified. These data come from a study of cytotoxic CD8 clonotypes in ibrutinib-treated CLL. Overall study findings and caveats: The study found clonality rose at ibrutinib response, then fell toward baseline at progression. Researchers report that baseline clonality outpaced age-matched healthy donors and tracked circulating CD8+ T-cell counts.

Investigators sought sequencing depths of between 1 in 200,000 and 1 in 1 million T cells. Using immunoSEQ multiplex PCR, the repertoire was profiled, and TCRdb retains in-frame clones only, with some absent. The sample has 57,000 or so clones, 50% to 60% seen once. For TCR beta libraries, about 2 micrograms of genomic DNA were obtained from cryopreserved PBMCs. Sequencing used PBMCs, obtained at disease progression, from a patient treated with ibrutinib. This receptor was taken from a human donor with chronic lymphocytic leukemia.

CDR3 sequence (DNA): TGTGCCAGCAGCTTTGGAGGGAGTACGAACAATCAGCCCCAGCATTTT. Translated, it gives CASSFGGSTNNQPQHF. The V and J genes are TRBV5-5 and TRBJ1-5; D gene ambiguous. Germline values: CDR1 SGHKS, CDR2 YYEKEE (reference sequence). The CDR3 runs 16 residues. The V and J ends lost 2 bases and 3 bases respectively, with 15 bases between them.